These T cell receptor beta chains were read from a single sample in a study of OX40 agonist ivuxolimab in advanced cancers. Using immunoSEQ multiplex PCR, the repertoire was profiled, and TCRdb retains in-frame clones only, with some absent. Of more than 95,000 clones in the sample, approximately 93% are singletons; the top ten hold less than 0.2%. The sequencing here drew on CD4+ or CD8+ T cells sorted from blood, taken in a trial of the OX40 agonist ivuxolimab. The receptors shown here come from an adult with an advanced solid tumor such as melanoma, head and neck, liver or kidney cancer. CDR3s include the opening cysteine and the closing phenylalanine or tryptophan. D genes are given only for firm matches. Clone size is stated in some rows and not others, as once, few, many or a class when expanded.

d_call	clone_size	v_call	j_call	cdr3_nt	cdr3_aa
.	.	TRBV27	TRBJ1-6	TGTGCCAGCAGTCTACCCTCTAACTCACCCCTCCACTTT	CASSLPSNSPLHF
.	.	TRBV10-3	TRBJ2-3	TGTGCCATCAGTGGGAAAGAGTCCGGAGATACGCAGTATTTT	CAISGKESGDTQYF
TRBD1	.	TRBV29-1	TRBJ2-3	TGCAGCGTTCGGGACCGTACAGGGGGCGGGTGGTATTTT	CSVRDRTGGGWYF
.	.	TRBV28	TRBJ1-5	TGTGCCACTGATACACCGTATAGCAATCAGCCCCAGCATTTT	CATDTPYSNQPQHF
.	.	TRBV18	TRBJ1-2	TGTGCCAGCTCACCATACGCAACGGGGACTCATTGGGGCTACACCTTC	CASSPYATGTHWGYTF
TRBD1	.	TRBV7-2	TRBJ1-1	TGTGCCAGCAGCCCCCAGGGGGCGCGGCCCACTGAAGCTTTCTTT	CASSPQGARPTEAFF
.	.	TRBV6-5	TRBJ1-4	TGTGCCAGCAAGTTCAGGGGACAAAATGAAAAACTGTTTTTT	CASKFRGQNEKLFF
TRBD1	.	TRBV4-1	TRBJ1-2	TGCGCCAGCAGCCAAGTACCCTGGGGACAGGTGAACTATGGCTACACCTTC	CASSQVPWGQVNYGYTF
.	.	TRBV9	TRBJ2-7	TGTGCCAGCAGCGTAGATGGGGGGAGCTCCTACGAGCAGTACTTC	CASSVDGGSSYEQYF
.	.	TRBV6-1	TRBJ1-2	TGTGCCAGCAGTGAAATGGGTTTGCGGGGCTACACCTTC	CASSEMGLRGYTF
TRBD2	.	TRBV5-1	TRBJ2-7	TGCGCCAGCAGCTTCGGGGGGGCGTGGGACGAGCAGTACTTC	CASSFGGAWDEQYF
.	.	TRBV18	TRBJ1-1	TGTGCCAGCTCACCACCTGGGGGCACCCGAAAATGGTATGGGGAAGCTTTCTTT	CASSPPGGTRKWYGEAFF
.	once	TRBV6-5	TRBJ2-2	TGTGCCAGCAGTTACTCGTCGAACACCGGGGAGCTGTTTTTT	CASSYSSNTGELFF
.	.	TRBV12-5	TRBJ2-3	TGTGCTAGTGGTCTTTCTGGCAGACAAGATACGCAGTATTTT	CASGLSGRQDTQYF
.	.	TRBV5-4	TRBJ1-5	TGTGCCAGCAGCTTGGAGGCAGGACCCTTCCAGCCCCAGCATTTT	CASSLEAGPFQPQHF
.	.	TRBV28	TRBJ1-1	TGTGCCAGCAGTCCCCGGCGGAACACTGAAGCTTTCTTT	CASSPRRNTEAFF
TRBD1	.	TRBV2	TRBJ1-5	TGTGCCAGCACCGGGACAGGGGGCTTCAGCAATCAGCCCCAGCATTTT	CASTGTGGFSNQPQHF
.	.	TRBV29-1	TRBJ1-5	TGCAGCGCTTTACGGGACATAATTCTGGATCAGCCCCAGCATTTT	CSALRDIILDQPQHF
.	.	TRBV18	TRBJ2-3	TGTGCCAGCTCACCACCAAGCACAGATACGCAGTATTTT	CASSPPSTDTQYF
.	.	TRBV9	TRBJ1-6	TGTGCCAGCAGCGTAGATCCTCCGGGAAATAATTCACCCCTCCACTTT	CASSVDPPGNNSPLHF
TRBD1	.	TRBV5-1	TRBJ1-4	TGCGCCAGCAGCTTACAGGGGGCAACTAATGAAAAACTGTTTTTT	CASSLQGATNEKLFF
.	.	TRBV6-6	TRBJ1-2	TGTGCCAGCAGTTACGGCGGGACGGATTATGGCTACACCTTC	CASSYGGTDYGYTF
TRBD1	.	TRBV7-6	TRBJ2-1	TGTGCCAGCAGCCCCGTTAGGGACAGACGGAATGAGCAGTTCTTC	CASSPVRDRRNEQFF
.	once	TRBV6-5	TRBJ2-1	TGTGCCAGCAGCCCCACGGTGGATACAAAGGAGCAGTTCTTC	CASSPTVDTKEQFF
TRBD2	.	TRBV4-3	TRBJ2-3	TGCGCCAGCAGCCAAGATGCTAGGCAGCGGGGGGACACAGATACGCAGTATTTT	CASSQDARQRGDTDTQYF
.	.	TRBV2	TRBJ2-1	TGTGCCAGCAGTGAACCGGGTAATTTGGCTGCCAGCTCCTACAATGAGCAGTTCTTC	CASSEPGNLAASSYNEQFF
.	.	TRBV15	TRBJ2-5	TGTGCCACCAGCAGAGATCAAGAGACCCAGTACTTC	CATSRDQETQYF
.	.	TRBV18	TRBJ2-5	TGTGCCAGCTCACCACAGGAGGAGACCCAGTACTTC	CASSPQEETQYF
.	.	TRBV7-2	TRBJ2-2	TGTGCCAGCAGCTCACAGAGAACCGGGGAGCTGTTTTTT	CASSSQRTGELFF
TRBD1	.	TRBV12-5	TRBJ2-2	TGTGCTAGTGGTTTGGTTCAGGGGGCGCGAACCGGGGAGCTGTTTTTT	CASGLVQGARTGELFF
.	.	TRBV10-3	TRBJ1-1	TGTGCCATCAGTGAGTCCCAAGGGGCCCTTGAAGCTTTCTTT	CAISESQGALEAFF
.	.	TRBV6-6	TRBJ2-7	TGTGCCAGCAGTTACTTTAGCGAGATCTACGAGCAGTACTTC	CASSYFSEIYEQYF
TRBD1	.	TRBV14	TRBJ1-1	TGTGCCAGCAGCCAAGTCACAGGGGTTTTCAACACTGAAGCTTTCTTT	CASSQVTGVFNTEAFF
TRBD2	.	TRBV5-1	TRBJ2-5	TGCGCCAGCACCTCCCGGGCGGGGGGGCTTGAGACCCAGTACTTC	CASTSRAGGLETQYF
.	.	TRBV28	TRBJ1-5	TGTGCCAGCAGTGGAACAGGGATGGGCAATCAGCCCCAGCATTTT	CASSGTGMGNQPQHF
.	.	TRBV6-5	TRBJ1-2	TGTGCCAGCAGTTACCCAGGTGGCTACACCTTC	CASSYPGGYTF
.	.	TRBV30	TRBJ1-4	TGTGCCTGGAGTAAGGCGGGTGAAAAACTGTTTTTT	CAWSKAGEKLFF
.	.	TRBV10-1	TRBJ1-1	TGCGCCAGCAGTCGAGGCAGTCGGGGGGCTGAAGCTTTCTTT	CASSRGSRGAEAFF
TRBD2	.	TRBV5-5	TRBJ2-3	TGTGCCAGCAGCCCATGGCCAGGACTAGCTAGCACAGATACGCAGTATTTT	CASSPWPGLASTDTQYF
.	.	TRBV10-3	TRBJ1-4	TGTGCCATCAGTGACTCCCTTTGGGAAAAACTGTTTTTT	CAISDSLWEKLFF